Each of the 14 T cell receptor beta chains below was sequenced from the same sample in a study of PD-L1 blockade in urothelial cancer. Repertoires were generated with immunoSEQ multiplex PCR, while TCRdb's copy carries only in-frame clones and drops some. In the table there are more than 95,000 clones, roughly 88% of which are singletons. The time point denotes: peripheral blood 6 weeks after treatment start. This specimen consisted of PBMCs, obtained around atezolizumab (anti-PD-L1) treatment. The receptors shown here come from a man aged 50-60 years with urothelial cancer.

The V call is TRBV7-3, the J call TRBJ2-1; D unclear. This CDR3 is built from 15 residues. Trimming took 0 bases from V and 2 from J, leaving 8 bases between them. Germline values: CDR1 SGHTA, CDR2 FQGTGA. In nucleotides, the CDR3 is TGTGCCAGCAGCTTAACGACCGGAGCCTACAATGAGCAGTTCTTC. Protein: CASSLTTGAYNEQFF.

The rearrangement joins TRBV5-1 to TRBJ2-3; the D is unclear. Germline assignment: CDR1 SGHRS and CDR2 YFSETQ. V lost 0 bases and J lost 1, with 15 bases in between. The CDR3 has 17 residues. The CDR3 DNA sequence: TGCGCCAGCAGCTTGGTCCCAAGCCTAGTAGGCACAGATACGCAGTATTTT. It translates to CASSLVPSLVGTDTQYF.

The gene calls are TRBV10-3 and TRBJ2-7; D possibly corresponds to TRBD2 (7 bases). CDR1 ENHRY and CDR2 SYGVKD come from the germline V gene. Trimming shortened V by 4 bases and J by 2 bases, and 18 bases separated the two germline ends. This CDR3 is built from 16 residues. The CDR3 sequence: CAISAVGASGTYEQYF. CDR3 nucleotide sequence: TGTGCCATCAGTGCAGTGGGGGCTAGCGGAACCTACGAGCAGTACTTC.

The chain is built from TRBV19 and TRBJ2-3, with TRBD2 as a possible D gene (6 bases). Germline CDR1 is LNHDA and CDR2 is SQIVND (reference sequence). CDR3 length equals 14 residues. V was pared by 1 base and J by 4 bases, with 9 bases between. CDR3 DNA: TGTGCCAGTAGTATAGCGGGAGTCCCAGATACGCAGTATTTT. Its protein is CASSIAGVPDTQYF.

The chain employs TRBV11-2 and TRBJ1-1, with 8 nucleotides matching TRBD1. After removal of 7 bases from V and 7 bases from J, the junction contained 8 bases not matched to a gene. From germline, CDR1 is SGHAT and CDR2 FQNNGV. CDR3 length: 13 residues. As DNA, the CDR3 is TGTGCCAGCAACCAGGACAGGGTCGGTGAAGCTTTCTTT. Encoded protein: CASNQDRVGEAFF.

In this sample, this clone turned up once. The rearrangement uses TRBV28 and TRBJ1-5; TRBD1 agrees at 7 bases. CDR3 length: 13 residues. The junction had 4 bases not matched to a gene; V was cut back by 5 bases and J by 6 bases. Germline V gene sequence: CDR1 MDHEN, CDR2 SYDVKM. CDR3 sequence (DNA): TGTGCCAGCAGTAGGCAGGGGGGTCAGCCCCAGCATTTT. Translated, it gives CASSRQGGQPQHF.

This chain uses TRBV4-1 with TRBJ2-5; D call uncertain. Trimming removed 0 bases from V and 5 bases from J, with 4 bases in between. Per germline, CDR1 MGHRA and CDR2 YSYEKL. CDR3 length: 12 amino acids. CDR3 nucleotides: TGCGCCAGCAGCCAAGACAGGGAGACCCAGTACTTC. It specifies CASSQDRETQYF.

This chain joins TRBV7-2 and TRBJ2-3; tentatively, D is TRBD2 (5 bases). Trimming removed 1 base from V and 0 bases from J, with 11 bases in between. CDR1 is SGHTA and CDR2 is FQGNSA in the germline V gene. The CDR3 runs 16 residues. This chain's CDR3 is CASSLGAGPSTDTQYF. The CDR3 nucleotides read TGTGCCAGCAGCTTAGGTGCGGGCCCTAGCACAGATACGCAGTATTTT.

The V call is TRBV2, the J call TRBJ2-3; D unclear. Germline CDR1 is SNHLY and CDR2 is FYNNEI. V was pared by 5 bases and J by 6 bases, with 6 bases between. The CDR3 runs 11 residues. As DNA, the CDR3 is TGTGCCAGCAGTCCCGGGGATACGCAGTATTTT. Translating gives CASSPGDTQYF.

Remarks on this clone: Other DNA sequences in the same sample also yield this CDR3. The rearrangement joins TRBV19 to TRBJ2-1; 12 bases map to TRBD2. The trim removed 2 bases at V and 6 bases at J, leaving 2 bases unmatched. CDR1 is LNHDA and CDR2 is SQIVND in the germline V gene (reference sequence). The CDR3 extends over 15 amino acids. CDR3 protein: CASSILAGGGNEQFF. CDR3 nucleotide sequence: TGTGCCAGTAGTATACTAGCGGGGGGGGGCAATGAGCAGTTCTTC.

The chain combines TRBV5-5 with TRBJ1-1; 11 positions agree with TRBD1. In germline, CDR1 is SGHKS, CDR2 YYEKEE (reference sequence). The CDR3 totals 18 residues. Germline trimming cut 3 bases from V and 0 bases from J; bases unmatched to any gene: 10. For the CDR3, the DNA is TGTGCCAGCAGCTCCGGGAAGGGACAGGGGGTCCTGAACACTGAAGCTTTCTTT. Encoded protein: CASSSGKGQGVLNTEAFF.

The CDR3 DNA sequence: TGTGCCAGCAGCTTGGAGCTAGCGGGCCCCACAGATACGCAGTATTTT. It codes for CASSLELAGPTDTQYF. The rearrangement links TRBV5-5 to TRBJ2-3; TRBD2 matches at 8 bases. Germline CDR1 SGHKS, CDR2 YYEKEE (reference sequence). V lost 0 bases, J lost 2 bases, and 5 bases stayed unmatched. CDR3 size: 16 residues.

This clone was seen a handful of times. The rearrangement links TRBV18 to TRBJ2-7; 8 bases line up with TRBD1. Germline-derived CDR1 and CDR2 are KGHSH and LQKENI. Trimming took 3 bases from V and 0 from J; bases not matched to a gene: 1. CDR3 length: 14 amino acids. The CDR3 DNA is TGTGCCAGCTCACCTACAGGGGGCTCCTACGAGCAGTACTTC. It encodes CASSPTGGSYEQYF.

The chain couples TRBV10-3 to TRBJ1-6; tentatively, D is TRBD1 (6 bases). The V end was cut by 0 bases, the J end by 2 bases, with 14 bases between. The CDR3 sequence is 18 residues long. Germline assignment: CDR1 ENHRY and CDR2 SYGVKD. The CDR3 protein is CAISESSFRQAYNSPLHF. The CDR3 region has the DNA TGTGCCATCAGTGAGTCCTCCTTCAGACAGGCCTATAATTCACCCCTCCACTTT.